The clone carrying this TCR beta chain has more than one count but fewer than ten. The antigen is not known. Trimming removed 5 bases at V and 2 bases at J, with 10 bases between. This CDR3 comprises 15 residues. Unique molecular identifiers had been added to the TCR beta cDNA libraries. A single record per CDR3 protein comes from TCRdb applying MiXCR to the PCR reads. The sample lists 450,000 to 700,000 distinct CDR3 sequences, roughly 47% occurring once. The sample is drawn from a study of post-analysis software for immune sequencing data. Study at large: As for disease course, relapsing-remitting, secondary progressive and progressive-relapsing multiple sclerosis were all included.

General observations from the study: Multiple sclerosis patients had significantly lower normalized Chao1 diversity than controls. Four or five TRBV segments were more frequent in patients than controls; TRBV5-6, TRBV5-1 and TRBV20-1 belonged to this group.

The sequenced sample was blood. This receptor was taken from a girl aged 5-17 years with multiple sclerosis. The rearrangement uses TRBV12-3 or TRBV12-4 and TRBJ2-6, with D maybe TRBD2 (6 bases). CDR3 bases: TGTGCCAGCAGTGCCCGGGGGACTGGGGCCAACGTCCTGACTTTC. Its translation is CASSARGTGANVLTF.